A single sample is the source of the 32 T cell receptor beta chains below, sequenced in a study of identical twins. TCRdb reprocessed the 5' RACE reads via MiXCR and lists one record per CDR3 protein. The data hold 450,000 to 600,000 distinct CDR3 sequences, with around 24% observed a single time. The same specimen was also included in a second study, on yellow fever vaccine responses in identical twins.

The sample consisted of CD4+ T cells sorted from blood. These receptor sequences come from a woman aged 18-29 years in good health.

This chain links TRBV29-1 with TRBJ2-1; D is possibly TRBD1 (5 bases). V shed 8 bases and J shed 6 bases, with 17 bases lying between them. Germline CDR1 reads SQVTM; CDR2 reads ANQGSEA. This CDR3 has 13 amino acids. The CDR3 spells CSSKGVGPNEQFF. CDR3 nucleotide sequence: TGCAGCTCTAAAGGGGTTGGGCCCAATGAGCAGTTCTTC.

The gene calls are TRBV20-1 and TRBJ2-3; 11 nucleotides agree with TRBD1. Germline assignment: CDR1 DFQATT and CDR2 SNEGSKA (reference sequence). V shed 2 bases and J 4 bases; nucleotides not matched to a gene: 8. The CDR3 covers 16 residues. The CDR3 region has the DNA TGCAGTGCTAGAATCACGAGGACAGGGGGCGCAGATACGCAGTATTTT. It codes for CSARITRTGGADTQYF.

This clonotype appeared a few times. In DNA, the CDR3 is TGCAGTGCTACCAGACCGGGACTAGGGGTAGGAGAGACCCAGTACTTC. Protein product: CSATRPGLGVGETQYF. This chain joins TRBV20-1 and TRBJ2-5; 8 bases agree with TRBD2. Germline-derived CDR1 and CDR2 are DFQATT and SNEGSKA (reference sequence). This CDR3 has 16 residues. With 4 bases clipped from V and 4 bases from J, the junction kept 14 bases outside the gene matches.

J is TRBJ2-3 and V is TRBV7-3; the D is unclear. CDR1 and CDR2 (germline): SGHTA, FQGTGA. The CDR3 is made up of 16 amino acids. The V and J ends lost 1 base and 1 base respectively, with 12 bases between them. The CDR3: CASSLISDWGTDTQYF. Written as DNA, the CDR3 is TGTGCCAGCAGCTTAATAAGCGATTGGGGCACAGATACGCAGTATTTT.

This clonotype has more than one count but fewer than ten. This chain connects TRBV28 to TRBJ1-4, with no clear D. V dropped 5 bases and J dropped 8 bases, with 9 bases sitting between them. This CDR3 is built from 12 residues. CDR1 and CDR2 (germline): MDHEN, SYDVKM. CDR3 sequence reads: CASSVLGEKLFF. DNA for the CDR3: TGTGCCAGCAGTGTCCTCGGAGAAAAACTGTTTTTT.

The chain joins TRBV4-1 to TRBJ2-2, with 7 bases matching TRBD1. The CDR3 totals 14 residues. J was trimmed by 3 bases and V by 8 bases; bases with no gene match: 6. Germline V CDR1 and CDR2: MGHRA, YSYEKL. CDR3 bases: TGCGCCAGCCGAGGACAGGAGCACACCGGGGAGCTGTTTTTT. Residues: CASRGQEHTGELFF.

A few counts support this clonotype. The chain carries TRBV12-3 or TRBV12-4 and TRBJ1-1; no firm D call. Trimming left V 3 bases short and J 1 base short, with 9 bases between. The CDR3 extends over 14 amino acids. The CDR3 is CASSLDGSNTEAFF. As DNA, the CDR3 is TGTGCCAGCAGTTTGGACGGATCGAACACTGAAGCTTTCTTT.

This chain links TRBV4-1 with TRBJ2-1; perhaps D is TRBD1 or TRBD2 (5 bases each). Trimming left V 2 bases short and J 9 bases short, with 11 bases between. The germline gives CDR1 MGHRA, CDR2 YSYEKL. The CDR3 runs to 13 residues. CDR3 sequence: CASSQMGVVEQFF. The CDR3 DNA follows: TGCGCCAGCAGCCAAATGGGGGTTGTTGAGCAGTTCTTC.

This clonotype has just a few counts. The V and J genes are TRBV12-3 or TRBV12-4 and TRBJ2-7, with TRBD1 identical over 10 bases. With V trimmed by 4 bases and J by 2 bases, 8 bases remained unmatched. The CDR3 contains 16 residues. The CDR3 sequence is CASSSSPGTGAYEQYF. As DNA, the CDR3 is TGTGCCAGCAGTTCGTCCCCCGGGACAGGGGCCTACGAGCAGTACTTC.

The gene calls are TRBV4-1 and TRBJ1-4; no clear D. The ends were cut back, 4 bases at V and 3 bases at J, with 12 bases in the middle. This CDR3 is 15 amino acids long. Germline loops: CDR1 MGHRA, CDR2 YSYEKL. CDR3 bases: TGCGCCAGCAGCCGACCACAAGGGTCTAATGAAAAACTGTTTTTT. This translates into CASSRPQGSNEKLFF.

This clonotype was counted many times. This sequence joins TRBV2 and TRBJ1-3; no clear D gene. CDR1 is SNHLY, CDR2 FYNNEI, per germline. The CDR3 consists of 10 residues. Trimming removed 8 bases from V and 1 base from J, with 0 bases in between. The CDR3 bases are TGTGCCAGCTCTGGAAACACCATATATTTT. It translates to CASSGNTIYF.

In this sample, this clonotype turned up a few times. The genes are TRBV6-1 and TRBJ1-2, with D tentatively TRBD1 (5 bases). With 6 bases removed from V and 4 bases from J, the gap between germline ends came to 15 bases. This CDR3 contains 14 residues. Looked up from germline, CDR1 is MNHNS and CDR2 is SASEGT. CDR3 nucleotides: TGTGCCAGCAGACTAACTGGGGCTTTCTATGGCTACACCTTC. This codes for CASRLTGAFYGYTF.

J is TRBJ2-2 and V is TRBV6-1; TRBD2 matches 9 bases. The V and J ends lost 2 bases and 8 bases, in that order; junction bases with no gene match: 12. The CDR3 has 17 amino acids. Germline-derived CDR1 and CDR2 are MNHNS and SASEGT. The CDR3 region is CASSESGLAGASGELFF. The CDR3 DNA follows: TGTGCCAGCAGTGAATCGGGATTAGCGGGAGCGTCTGGGGAGCTGTTTTTT.

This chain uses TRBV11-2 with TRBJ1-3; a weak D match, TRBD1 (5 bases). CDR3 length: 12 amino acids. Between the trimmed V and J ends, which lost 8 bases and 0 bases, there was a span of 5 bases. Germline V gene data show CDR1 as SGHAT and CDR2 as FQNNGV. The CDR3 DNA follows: TGTGCCAGCGGGGCCTCTGGAAACACCATATATTTT. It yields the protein CASGASGNTIYF.

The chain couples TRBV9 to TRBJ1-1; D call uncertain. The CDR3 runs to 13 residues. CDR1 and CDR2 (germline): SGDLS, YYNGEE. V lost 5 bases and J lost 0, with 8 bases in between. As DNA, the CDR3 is TGTGCCAGCAGAGGGAACATGAACACTGAAGCTTTCTTT. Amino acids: CASRGNMNTEAFF.

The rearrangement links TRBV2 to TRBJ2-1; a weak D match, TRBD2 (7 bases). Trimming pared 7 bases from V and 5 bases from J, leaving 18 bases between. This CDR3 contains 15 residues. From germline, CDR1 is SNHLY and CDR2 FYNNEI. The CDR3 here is CASIRGDIKNNEQFF. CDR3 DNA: TGTGCCAGCATACGGGGGGACATAAAGAACAATGAGCAGTTCTTC.

The CDR3, as DNA: TGTGCCAGCAGCTCGCCGACGGGGGGGCTGGGTGAGCAGTTCTTC. Protein product: CASSSPTGGLGEQFF. The chain has TRBV7-6 and TRBJ2-1; 8 nucleotides line up with TRBD2. The CDR3 spans 15 residues. Germline V lookup: CDR1 SGHVS, CDR2 FNYEAQ. V lost 4 bases to trimming and J lost 9 bases; unmatched junction nucleotides: 11.

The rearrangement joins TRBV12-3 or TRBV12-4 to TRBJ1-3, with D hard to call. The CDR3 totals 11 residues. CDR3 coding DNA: TGTGTAGCTTTCAATGGAAACACCATATATTTT. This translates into CVAFNGNTIYF.

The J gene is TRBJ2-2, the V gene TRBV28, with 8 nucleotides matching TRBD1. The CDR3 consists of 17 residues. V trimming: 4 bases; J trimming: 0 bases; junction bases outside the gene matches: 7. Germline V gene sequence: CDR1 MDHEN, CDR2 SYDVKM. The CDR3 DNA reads TGTGCCAGCAGTTCAATGGACAGGGACGCGAACACCGGGGAGCTGTTTTTT. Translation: CASSSMDRDANTGELFF.

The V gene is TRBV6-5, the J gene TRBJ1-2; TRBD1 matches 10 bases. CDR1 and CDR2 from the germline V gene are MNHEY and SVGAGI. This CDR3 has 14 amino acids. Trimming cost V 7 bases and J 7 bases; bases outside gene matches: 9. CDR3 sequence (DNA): TGTGCCAGCACTTATTCCGGGACAGGGGTTGGCTACACCTTC. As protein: CASTYSGTGVGYTF.

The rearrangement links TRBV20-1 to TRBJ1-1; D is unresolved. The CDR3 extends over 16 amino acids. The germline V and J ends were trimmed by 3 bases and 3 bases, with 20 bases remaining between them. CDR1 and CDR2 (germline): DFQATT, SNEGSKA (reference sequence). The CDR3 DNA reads TGCAGTGCTAGTGTCAGAGGTCAAAAGTTCGACACTGAAGCTTTCTTT. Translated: CSASVRGQKFDTEAFF.

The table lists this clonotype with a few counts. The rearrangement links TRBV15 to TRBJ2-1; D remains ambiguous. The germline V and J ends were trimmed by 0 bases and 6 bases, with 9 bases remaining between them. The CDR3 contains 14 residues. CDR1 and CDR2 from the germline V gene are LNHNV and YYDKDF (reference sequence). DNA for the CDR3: TGTGCCACCAGCAGAGATCCTGACGGCAATGAGCAGTTCTTC. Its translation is CATSRDPDGNEQFF.

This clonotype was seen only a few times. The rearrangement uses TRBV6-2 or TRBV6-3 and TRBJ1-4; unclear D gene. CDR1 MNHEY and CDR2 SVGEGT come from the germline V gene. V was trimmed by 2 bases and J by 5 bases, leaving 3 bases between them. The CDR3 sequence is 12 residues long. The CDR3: CASSYLNEKLFF. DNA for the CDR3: TGTGCCAGCAGTTACCTGAATGAAAAACTGTTTTTT.

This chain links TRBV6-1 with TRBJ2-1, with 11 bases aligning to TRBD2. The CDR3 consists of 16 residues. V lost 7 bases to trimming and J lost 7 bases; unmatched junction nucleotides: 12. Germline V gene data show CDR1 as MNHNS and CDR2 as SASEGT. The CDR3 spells CASTLLAGGPRNEQFF. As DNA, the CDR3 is TGTGCCAGCACCCTCTTAGCGGGAGGGCCGCGGAATGAGCAGTTCTTC.

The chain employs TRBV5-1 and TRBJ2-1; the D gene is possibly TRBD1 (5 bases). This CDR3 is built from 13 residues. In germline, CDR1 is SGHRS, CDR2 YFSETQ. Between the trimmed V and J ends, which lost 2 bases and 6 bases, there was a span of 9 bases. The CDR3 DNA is TGCGCCAGCAGCTTCGACAGCTTCAATGAGCAGTTCTTC. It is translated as CASSFDSFNEQFF.

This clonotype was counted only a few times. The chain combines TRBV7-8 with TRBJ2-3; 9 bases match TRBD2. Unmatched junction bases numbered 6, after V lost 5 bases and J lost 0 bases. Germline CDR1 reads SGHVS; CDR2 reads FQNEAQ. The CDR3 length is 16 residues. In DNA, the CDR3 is TGTGCCAGCAGCCGTGGGACTAGCAGGAGCACAGATACGCAGTATTTT. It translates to CASSRGTSRSTDTQYF.

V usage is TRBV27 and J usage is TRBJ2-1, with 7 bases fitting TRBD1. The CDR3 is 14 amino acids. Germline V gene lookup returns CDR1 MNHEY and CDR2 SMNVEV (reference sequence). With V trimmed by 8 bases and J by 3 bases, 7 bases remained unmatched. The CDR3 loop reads CASSLGQSYNEQFF. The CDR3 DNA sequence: TGTGCCAGCTCGTTGGGACAGAGCTACAATGAGCAGTTCTTC.

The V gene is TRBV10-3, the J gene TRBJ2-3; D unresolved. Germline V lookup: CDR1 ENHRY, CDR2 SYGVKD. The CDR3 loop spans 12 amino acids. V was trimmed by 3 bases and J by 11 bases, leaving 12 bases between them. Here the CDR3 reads CAISDGVLGQYF. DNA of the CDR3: TGTGCCATCAGTGATGGAGTGTTGGGGCAGTATTTT.

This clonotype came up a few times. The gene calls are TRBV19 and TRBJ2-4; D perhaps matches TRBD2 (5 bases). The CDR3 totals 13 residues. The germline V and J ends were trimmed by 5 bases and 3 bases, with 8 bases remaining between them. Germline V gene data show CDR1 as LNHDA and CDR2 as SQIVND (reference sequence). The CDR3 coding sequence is TGTGCCAGTAGTCGGGGAGTCAAAAACATTCAGTACTTC. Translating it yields CASSRGVKNIQYF.

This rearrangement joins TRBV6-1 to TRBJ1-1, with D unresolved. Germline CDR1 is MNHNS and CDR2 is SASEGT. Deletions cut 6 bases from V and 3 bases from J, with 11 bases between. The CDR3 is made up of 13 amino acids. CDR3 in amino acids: CASRESWDTEAFF. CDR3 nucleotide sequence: TGTGCCAGCAGGGAGTCGTGGGACACTGAAGCTTTCTTT.

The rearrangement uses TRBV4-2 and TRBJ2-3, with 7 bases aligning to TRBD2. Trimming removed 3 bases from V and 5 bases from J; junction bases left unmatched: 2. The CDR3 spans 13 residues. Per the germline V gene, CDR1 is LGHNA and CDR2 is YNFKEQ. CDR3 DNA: TGTGCCAGCAGCCATACTAGCGAAGATACGCAGTATTTT. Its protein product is CASSHTSEDTQYF.

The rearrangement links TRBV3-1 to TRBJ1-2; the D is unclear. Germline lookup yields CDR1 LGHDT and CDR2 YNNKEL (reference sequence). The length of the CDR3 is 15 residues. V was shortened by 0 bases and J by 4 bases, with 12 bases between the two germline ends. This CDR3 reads CASSQEAAKSYGYTF. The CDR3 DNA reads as TGTGCCAGCAGCCAAGAGGCAGCAAAGAGCTATGGCTACACCTTC.